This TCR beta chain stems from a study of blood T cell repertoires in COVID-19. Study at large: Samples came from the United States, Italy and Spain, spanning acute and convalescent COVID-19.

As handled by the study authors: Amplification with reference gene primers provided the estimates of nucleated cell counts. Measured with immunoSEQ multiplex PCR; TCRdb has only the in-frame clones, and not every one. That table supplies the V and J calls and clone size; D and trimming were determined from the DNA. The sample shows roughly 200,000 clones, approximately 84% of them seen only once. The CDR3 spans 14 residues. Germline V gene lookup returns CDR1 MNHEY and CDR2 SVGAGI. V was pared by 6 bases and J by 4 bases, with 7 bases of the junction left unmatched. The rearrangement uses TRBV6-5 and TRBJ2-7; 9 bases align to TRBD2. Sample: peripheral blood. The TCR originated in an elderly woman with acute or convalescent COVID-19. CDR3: CASSLLREGYEQYF. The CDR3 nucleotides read TGTGCCAGCAGCCTTCTGCGGGAGGGTTACGAGCAGTACTTC.